This T cell receptor beta chain is drawn from a study of OX40 agonist ivuxolimab in advanced cancers. Broader study findings: CD4+ and CD8+ blood T cells expanded clonally by week 6 at 0.1 to 3.0 mg/kg.

Sequenced by immunoSEQ multiplex PCR; TCRdb stores in-frame clones only, minus some. The table includes more than 60,000 clones, roughly 77% detected once. Comments on this clone: Its antigen is currently unknown.

CDR1 and CDR2 from the germline V gene are SGHTA and FQGTGA. The CDR3 length is 14 residues. The V end was cut by 5 bases, the J end by 8 bases, with 16 bases between. The sample was CD4+ or CD8+ T cells sorted from blood, taken in a trial of the OX40 agonist ivuxolimab. This receptor was taken from an adult with an advanced solid tumor such as melanoma, head and neck, liver or kidney cancer. V is TRBV7-3 and J is TRBJ2-1; a possible D gene is TRBD2 (6 bases). This CDR3 reads CASSPGTAGDEQFF. CDR3 DNA sequence: TGTGCCAGCAGCCCCGGGACTGCCGGGGATGAGCAGTTCTTC.